The TCR beta chain under discussion was sequenced for a study of shared clonotypes between healthy human individuals. Regarding this clone: Its antigen is undetermined.

CDR1 is SGDLS, CDR2 YYNGEE, per germline. V trimming: 4 bases; J trimming: 3 bases; junction bases outside the gene matches: 3. The CDR3 totals 15 residues. Splitting of each subset's genomic DNA was done evenly across several immunoSEQ plates. Sequenced by immunoSEQ multiplex PCR; TCRdb stores in-frame clones only, minus some. This table has 2.5 million or so clones, around nine tenths appearing once. Study findings and constraints: Shared clonotypes across all four donors exceeded non-shared ones in generation probability.

The receptor was isolated from a young man in good health. Sequencing was carried out using naive CD4+ T cells sorted from blood. Subset: CD45RA+ positively selected. The V gene is TRBV9, the J gene TRBJ2-2; 10 bases align to TRBD2. The CDR3 sequence is CASSPGLADTGELFF. CDR3 bases: TGTGCCAGCAGCCCCGGACTAGCGGACACCGGGGAGCTGTTTTTT.